This TCR beta chain was captured by sequencing in a study of blood T cell repertoires in COVID-19. Turning to the study itself: COVID-19 samples from acute and convalescent phases originated in the United States, Italy and Spain. Sources were T cells, B-cell-depleted T cells, or PBMCs; the material itself was cDNA or gDNA.

The CDR3 sequence is 15 residues long. V was clipped by 0 bases and J by 5 bases, with 12 bases between them. Germline V lookup: CDR1 SGHTA, CDR2 FQGNSA. Per the original methods: Amplification with reference gene primers provided the estimates of nucleated cell counts. Libraries were prepared by immunoSEQ multiplex PCR; TCRdb keeps only in-frame clonotypes and omits some of them. The V and J calls and the clone size are those of that table, but D and trimming were determined from the DNA. The sample records 200,000 to 250,000 clones, about 86% being singletons. Sequenced input: peripheral blood. The clonotype was recovered from a woman aged 45-65 years with acute or convalescent COVID-19. The V call is TRBV7-2, the J call TRBJ2-3; possibly TRBD2 for D (5 bases). This CDR3 reads CASSLAAETLDTQYF. CDR3 DNA: TGTGCCAGCAGCTTAGCAGCGGAGACCTTAGATACGCAGTATTTT.